This entry is about one T cell receptor beta chain. The repertoire was sequenced with immunoSEQ multiplex PCR; TCRdb's copy has only in-frame clones and lacks some. The data show fewer than 25,000 clones, with roughly four fifths seen just once and more than 10% held by the top ten. Template: tumor biopsy or peripheral blood genomic DNA, roughly 616-6,500 ng per sample. This specimen belongs to a study of T cells in tumors after PD-1 blockade. Study overall: Daily vismodegib 150 mg continued in a subset of anti-PD-1-treated patients.

The origin of this receptor is a human donor with basal cell carcinoma. The sequencing used PBMCs, collected after anti-PD-1 treatment.

CDR3 sequence reads: CSVDGQGIYGYTF. CDR3 DNA: TGCAGCGTCGACGGACAGGGGATCTATGGCTACACCTTC. The chain links TRBV29-1 to TRBJ1-2, with TRBD1 matching over 9 bases. Germline V gene lookup returns CDR1 SQVTM and CDR2 ANQGSEA. After removal of 6 bases from V and 4 bases from J, the junction contained 6 bases not matched to a gene. The CDR3 is 13 residues long.